The 27 T cell receptor beta chains given below trace back to one sample, sequenced in a study of shared clonotypes between healthy human individuals. Only in-frame clones appear in the TCRdb table, and some are missing; sequencing was by immunoSEQ multiplex PCR. The table records about 2.2 million clones, 85% to 95% of them present only once. Naive CD8 cells lacked CD45RO, underwent positive selection for CCR7 and left out terminally differentiated effector memory CD45RA+ cells. Input material: naive CD8+ T cells from PBMCs. These receptors originate from a man between 18 and 35 years old in good health. Some clones in this sample may be carry-over from other donors' samples.

To note about this clone: This same CDR3 is encoded by further DNA sequences in the sample. This chain uses TRBV7-9 with TRBJ2-7; a possible D gene is TRBD1 (6 bases). In germline, CDR1 is SEHNR, CDR2 FQNEAQ (reference sequence). Trimming shortened V by 5 bases and J by 3 bases, and 11 bases separated the two germline ends. CDR3 length equals 13 residues. Here the CDR3 reads CASSPGQIYEQYF. In nucleotides, the CDR3 is TGTGCCAGCAGCCCCGGACAGATCTACGAGCAGTACTTC.

CDR3 sequence reads: CASSPGAAGLFF. The CDR3 region has the DNA TGTGCCAGCAGCCCAGGGGCCGCGGGACTGTTTTTT. The rearrangement links TRBV6-6 to TRBJ1-4; maybe TRBD1 (6 bases). V was clipped by 6 bases and J by 13 bases, with 15 bases between them. Looked up from germline, CDR1 is MNHNY and CDR2 is SVGAGI (reference sequence). There are 12 residues in the CDR3.

This clone was seen only once. Other DNA sequences in the sample encode the same CDR3. The chain is built from TRBV19 and TRBJ1-4; D is undetermined. V was shortened by 6 bases and J by 0 bases, with 5 bases between the two germline ends. The germline CDR1 and CDR2 sequences are LNHDA and SQIVND (reference sequence). This CDR3 region has 13 residues. CDR3 protein: CASRSATNEKLFF. DNA for the CDR3: TGTGCCAGTAGATCGGCAACTAATGAAAAACTGTTTTTT.

The chain has TRBV28 and TRBJ2-2; D not certain. The germline gives CDR1 MDHEN, CDR2 SYDVKM. This CDR3 contains 13 residues. The V end lost 5 bases, the J end lost 6 bases, and 10 bases lay between the germline ends. The CDR3 DNA is TGTGCCAGCAGTCCACTCTGGCCCGGGGAGCTGTTTTTT. This translates into CASSPLWPGELFF.

This clone has just one count. The chain is built from TRBV9 and TRBJ2-7, with a possible D match to TRBD1 (6 bases). The CDR3 length is 14 residues. With 5 bases removed from V and 7 bases from J, the gap between germline ends came to 19 bases. The germline V gene has CDR1 SGDLS and CDR2 YYNGEE. CDR3 amino acids: CASSFTGSGREQYF. The CDR3 DNA is TGTGCCAGCAGTTTTACAGGGTCGGGGCGAGAGCAGTACTTC. Combining the CDR3 with reference TRBV9 and TRBJ2-7 gives the whole variable domain DSGVTQTPKHLITATGQRVTLRCSPRSGDLSVYWYQQSLDQGLQFLIQYYNGEERAKGNILERFSAQQFPDLHSELNLSSLELGDSALYFCASSFTGSGREQYFGPGTRLTVT.

The chain links TRBV28 to TRBJ1-1, with 7 bases that match TRBD1. With 3 bases clipped from V and 4 bases from J, the junction kept 5 bases outside the gene matches. The CDR3 has 14 amino acids. Germline CDR1 is MDHEN and CDR2 is SYDVKM. CDR3 protein: CASSFRAGGTEAFF. CDR3 coding DNA: TGTGCCAGCAGTTTCAGGGCAGGGGGCACTGAAGCTTTCTTT.

The V and J genes are TRBV28 and TRBJ1-4, with TRBD1 matching 10 bases. CDR1 and CDR2 (germline): MDHEN, SYDVKM. There are 15 residues in the CDR3. The V gene end was trimmed by 6 bases and the J gene end by 8 bases; junction bases not matched to a gene: 9. The CDR3 DNA reads as TGTGCCAGCAGCCACGACAGGGGGCGCAGGGAAAAACTGTTTTTT. This gives the protein CASSHDRGRREKLFF. Using reference TRBV28 and TRBJ1-4 for the parts outside the CDR3, the full variable domain is DVKVTQSSRYLVKRTGEKVFLECVQDMDHENMFWYRQDPGLGLRLIYFSYDVKMKEKGDIPEGYSVSREKKERFSLILESASTNQTSMYLCASSHDRGRREKLFFGSGTQLSVL.

This chain joins TRBV4-2 and TRBJ2-7; TRBD2 matches 8 bases. The V segment lost 4 bases and the J segment 2 bases; nucleotides outside the gene matches: 4. The germline gives CDR1 LGHNA, CDR2 YNFKEQ. The CDR3 is 14 amino acids. CDR3 in amino acids: CASSPAGEAYEQYF. The CDR3 DNA sequence: TGTGCCAGCAGCCCAGCGGGAGAGGCCTACGAGCAGTACTTC.

The chain combines TRBV18 with TRBJ2-3, with a tentative D call TRBD1 (5 bases). This CDR3 has 16 amino acids. Germline values: CDR1 KGHSH, CDR2 LQKENI. The V and J ends lost 3 bases and 0 bases respectively, with 13 bases between them. CDR3 coding DNA: TGTGCCAGCTCACCGAAGGACATGCTGAGCACAGATACGCAGTATTTT. Residues: CASSPKDMLSTDTQYF.

This chain joins TRBV15 and TRBJ2-1, with TRBD2 matching over 14 bases. CDR3 length equals 15 residues. Germline assignment: CDR1 LNHNV and CDR2 YYDKDF (reference sequence). After removal of 5 bases from V and 8 bases from J, the junction contained 5 bases not matched to a gene. CDR3 sequence: CATSGGLAGGDEQFF. The DNA for the CDR3 is TGTGCCACCAGCGGCGGACTAGCGGGAGGCGATGAGCAGTTCTTC.

The V gene is TRBV7-2, the J gene TRBJ2-7, with D unresolved. Germline lookup yields CDR1 SGHTA and CDR2 FQGNSA. Between the trimmed V and J ends, which lost 1 base and 3 bases, there was a span of 16 bases. This CDR3 region has 16 residues. The CDR3 here is CASSLDRFLVDYEQYF. CDR3 DNA sequence: TGTGCCAGCAGCTTAGATAGGTTTCTGGTCGACTACGAGCAGTACTTC.

V is TRBV27 and J is TRBJ2-7; D perhaps matches TRBD1 (6 bases). CDR3 length: 20 amino acids. V was clipped by 0 bases and J by 0 bases, with 24 bases between them. Germline CDR1 reads MNHEY; CDR2 reads SMNVEV (reference sequence). Here the CDR3 DNA reads TGTGCCAGCAGTTTATCGACCCGACAGGCGGCGCGGTCCAGCTCCTACGAGCAGTACTTC. It encodes CASSLSTRQAARSSSYEQYF.

This clone was detected only once. This chain joins TRBV5-1 and TRBJ1-1; 7 bases match TRBD1. Germline lookup yields CDR1 SGHRS and CDR2 YFSETQ. The CDR3 extends over 13 amino acids. The trim removed 1 base at V and 7 bases at J, leaving 4 bases unmatched. The CDR3 here is CASSLKGAREAFF. In DNA, the CDR3 is TGCGCCAGCAGCTTGAAGGGGGCTCGTGAAGCTTTCTTT. Based on the CDR3 plus reference TRBV5-1 and TRBJ1-1, the full variable domain is KAGVTQTPRYLIKTRGQQVTLSCSPISGHRSVSWYQQTPGQGLQFLFEYFSETQRNKGNFPGRFSGRQFSNSRSEMNVSTLELGDSALYLCASSLKGAREAFFGQGTRLTVV.

This chain uses TRBV6-1 with TRBJ2-7; 15 positions match TRBD2. The germline V gene encodes CDR1 MNHNS and CDR2 SASEGT. CDR3 length: 17 amino acids. V lost 1 base to trimming and J lost 6 bases; unmatched junction nucleotides: 7. CDR3 sequence: CASSEGTSGRAGGEQYF. Written as DNA, the CDR3 is TGTGCCAGCAGTGAAGGGACTAGCGGGAGGGCCGGAGGCGAGCAGTACTTC.

The chain has TRBV5-6 and TRBJ1-5; no firm D call. V gave up 2 bases and J gave up 1 base, with 7 bases separating them. The CDR3 runs to 14 residues. Looked up from germline, CDR1 is SGHDT and CDR2 is YYEEEE. CDR3 nucleotides: TGTGCCAGCAGCTTACGACGGAGCAATCAGCCCCAGCATTTT. It translates to CASSLRRSNQPQHF.

The gene calls are TRBV5-4 and TRBJ1-2, with 9 bases matching TRBD1. This CDR3 has 16 amino acids. Germline CDR1 is SGHNT and CDR2 is YYREEE (reference sequence). J was trimmed by 6 bases and V by 0 bases; bases with no gene match: 9. The CDR3 spells CASSLGATGGPDGYTF. As DNA, the CDR3 is TGTGCCAGCAGCTTGGGGGCTACAGGGGGCCCGGATGGCTACACCTTC. Full variable domain (rest looked up from reference TRBV5-4 and TRBJ1-2): ETGVTQSPTHLIKTRGQQVTLRCSSQSGHNTVSWYQQALGQGPQFIFQYYREEENGRGNFPPRFSGLQFPNYSSELNVNALELDDSALYLCASSLGATGGPDGYTFGSGTRLTVV.

The chain links TRBV5-3 to TRBJ2-5, with TRBD1 matching 10 bases. TRBV5-3 is an open reading frame whose function is uncertain. The junction had 8 bases not matched to a gene; V was cut back by 4 bases and J by 5 bases. This CDR3 has 15 amino acids. For the CDR3, the DNA is TGTGCCAGAAGCAGGGGACAGGGGCTGAGGGAGACCCAGTACTTC. It specifies CARSRGQGLRETQYF.

V usage is TRBV27 and J usage is TRBJ2-3; D possibly corresponds to TRBD2 (6 bases). Germline-derived CDR1 and CDR2 are MNHEY and SMNVEV (reference sequence). The V end was cut by 5 bases, the J end by 1 base, with 16 bases between. This CDR3 region has 16 residues. The CDR3 spells CASSPLAVEGTDTQYF. CDR3 DNA: TGTGCCAGCAGTCCATTAGCGGTGGAGGGCACAGATACGCAGTATTTT.

The chain carries TRBV11-2 and TRBJ2-3, with 12 bases aligning to TRBD2. The CDR3 contains 19 residues. V dropped 4 bases and J dropped 3; count of bases not matched to a gene: 14. Germline V gives CDR1 SGHAT, CDR2 FQNNGV. CDR3 region: CASSWGPLAGGPVTDTQYF. CDR3 bases: TGTGCCAGCAGCTGGGGCCCCCTAGCGGGAGGGCCGGTTACAGATACGCAGTATTTT.

The CDR3 bases are TGTGCCAGCAGCCCCGGTGGGCAGGGTTGGTACGTCGAGCAGTACTTC. It specifies CASSPGGQGWYVEQYF. The chain has TRBV14 and TRBJ2-7; maybe TRBD1 (5 bases). Trimming cost V 4 bases and J 6 bases, with 22 bases left between them. CDR3 length: 16 residues. CDR1 is SGHDN, CDR2 FVKESK, per germline.

The genes are TRBV7-8 and TRBJ1-5; tentatively, D is TRBD1 (5 bases). The CDR3 totals 14 residues. Germline V gene sequence: CDR1 SGHVS, CDR2 FQNEAQ. Trimming took 1 base from V and 4 from J, leaving 8 bases between them. Here the CDR3 DNA reads TGTGCCAGCAGCTTAGTACAGGCTAATCAGCCCCAGCATTTT. It codes for CASSLVQANQPQHF.

Regarding this clone: Other DNA sequences from this sample encode an identical CDR3 as well. The chain carries TRBV9 and TRBJ1-1, with a tentative D call TRBD1 (5 bases). V was shortened by 0 bases and J by 4 bases, with 10 bases between the two germline ends. CDR1 is SGDLS and CDR2 is YYNGEE in the germline V gene. The CDR3 has 14 amino acids. The CDR3 DNA reads TGTGCCAGCAGCGTAGTGGGGGGAGGCACTGAAGCTTTCTTT. Its protein is CASSVVGGGTEAFF.

This sequence joins TRBV7-9 and TRBJ2-7; 7 nucleotides agree with TRBD1. The CDR3 is 15 residues long. Looked up from germline, CDR1 is SEHNR and CDR2 is FQNEAQ (reference sequence). V lost 2 bases to trimming and J lost 0 bases; unmatched junction nucleotides: 4. The chain's CDR3 is CASSLLGQASYEQYF. CDR3 nucleotide sequence: TGTGCCAGCAGCTTACTAGGACAGGCCTCCTACGAGCAGTACTTC.

The chain has TRBV11-2 and TRBJ1-2, with 9 nucleotides matching TRBD1. CDR1 is SGHAT, CDR2 FQNNGV, per germline. This CDR3 comprises 16 residues. J gave up 3 bases and V 0 bases, and 5 bases lay outside the gene matches. CDR3 bases: TGTGCCAGCAGCTTAGATCCAACAGGGGGCCACTATGGCTACACCTTC. Protein: CASSLDPTGGHYGYTF.

The chain combines TRBV15 with TRBJ1-4; tentative D call: TRBD1 (5 bases). Germline lookup yields CDR1 LNHNV and CDR2 YYDKDF (reference sequence). V lost 8 bases and J 1 base, leaving 8 bases between the germline ends. The CDR3 contains 13 residues. CDR3 residues: CATGGRTNEKLFF. The CDR3 nucleotides are TGTGCCACCGGGGGGAGAACTAATGAAAAACTGTTTTTT.

The chain recombines TRBV7-9 with TRBJ2-1, with a possible D match to TRBD2 (5 bases). CDR3 length: 14 amino acids. Per the germline V gene, CDR1 is SEHNR and CDR2 is FQNEAQ (reference sequence). Trimming pared 5 bases from V and 4 bases from J, leaving 12 bases between. The CDR3 region has the DNA TGTGCCAGCAGCCAGCTAGCTGGATACAATGAGCAGTTCTTC. This sequence encodes CASSQLAGYNEQFF.

The chain employs TRBV7-6 and TRBJ2-5; 9 bases fit TRBD2. The CDR3 is made up of 16 amino acids. V lost 5 bases, J lost 4 bases, and 11 bases stayed unmatched. CDR1 and CDR2 from the germline V gene are SGHVS and FNYEAQ. Here the CDR3 reads CASSTSWREGRETQYF. The CDR3 bases are TGTGCCAGCAGCACCTCTTGGCGGGAGGGCCGAGAGACCCAGTACTTC.